A selection of T cell receptor beta chains follows, all from one sample in a study of control samples from healthy donors and cancer patients. Produced via immunoSEQ multiplex PCR; TCRdb's table is partial and in-frame only. There are around 74,000 clones in the sample; 80% to 95% occur only once, and 5.5% to 6.5% lies in the top ten. Source material: blood. The receptors here all came from a woman in her sixties or seventies in good health. The CDR3 runs from the conserved cysteine through the conserved F or W. D genes are given only for firm matches. Clone size is shown for a subset of rows, as once, few, many or a class of expanded clone.

clone size	V gene	D gene	J gene	CDR3 protein	CDR3 DNA
NA	TRBV5-4	NA	TRBJ2-5	CASTSGGPGAGEAQYF	TGTGCCAGCACCTCAGGCGGCCCAGGCGCCGGCGAGGCCCAGTACTTC
NA	TRBV5-8	NA	TRBJ2-3	CASSIRLVSSTDTQYF	TGTGCCAGCAGCATCCGACTTGTCTCTAGCACAGATACGCAGTATTTT
NA	TRBV5-1	NA	TRBJ2-7	CASSLAGRDSYEQYF	TGCGCCAGCAGCTTGGCCGGCAGGGACTCCTACGAGCAGTACTTC
NA	TRBV20-1	TRBD2	TRBJ2-5	CSASPLAGETQETQYF	TGCAGTGCTAGTCCACTAGCGGGAGAGACCCAAGAGACCCAGTACTTC
NA	TRBV27	NA	TRBJ2-3	CASSFSGRGTDTQYF	TGTGCCAGCAGTTTTTCCGGGAGAGGCACAGATACGCAGTATTTT
few	TRBV2	NA	TRBJ2-3	CASSPLGSTDTQYF	TGTGCCAGCAGCCCCCTGGGCAGCACAGATACGCAGTATTTT
once	TRBV28	NA	TRBJ2-6	CASSSTIGGSGANVLTF	TGTGCCAGCAGTTCGACAATCGGGGGCTCTGGGGCCAACGTCCTGACTTTC
once	TRBV7-2	NA	TRBJ2-5	CASSLMAGARETQYF	TGTGCCAGCAGCTTAATGGCAGGGGCGAGAGAGACCCAGTACTTC
NA	TRBV24-1	TRBD1	TRBJ1-3	CATSERPGTGDPLSGNTIYF	TGTGCCACCAGTGAGCGTCCCGGGACAGGGGATCCTCTAAGTGGAAACACCATATATTTT
NA	TRBV10-3	NA	TRBJ1-4	CATRPVATNEKLFF	TGTGCCACTCGACCGGTGGCAACTAATGAAAAACTGTTTTTT
NA	TRBV14	NA	TRBJ2-1	CASSLAPRNEQFF	TGTGCCAGCAGCCTCGCCCCTCGGAATGAGCAGTTCTTC
many	TRBV19	NA	TRBJ2-7	CASRTPPDEQYF	TGTGCCAGTAGGACCCCTCCCGACGAGCAGTACTTC
NA	TRBV19	NA	TRBJ1-4	CASAGLNEKLFF	TGTGCCAGTGCCGGACTTAATGAAAAACTGTTTTTT
NA	TRBV6-5	NA	TRBJ1-1	CASSYSRTTEAFF	TGTGCCAGCAGTTACTCCCGGACCACTGAAGCTTTCTTT
NA	TRBV24-1	NA	TRBJ2-5	CATPGTQYF	TGTGCCACACCCGGGACCCAGTACTTC
NA	TRBV6-2/TRBV6-3	NA	TRBJ2-3	CASSSWGEADTQYF	TGTGCCAGCAGTTCTTGGGGTGAGGCGGATACGCAGTATTTT
NA	TRBV19	NA	TRBJ2-7	CASSGVSSYEQYF	TGTGCCAGTAGTGGGGTAAGCTCCTACGAGCAGTACTTC